The 6 T cell receptor beta chains given below trace back to one sample, sequenced in a study of shared clonotypes between healthy human individuals. The repertoire was sequenced with immunoSEQ multiplex PCR; TCRdb's copy has only in-frame clones and lacks some. The data hold over 300,000 clones, with 87% observed a single time. Sequenced: memory CD8+ T cells sorted from blood. Described subset: CD45RO+ cells pooled with CCR7-negative TemRA cells. The receptors come from a man between 18 and 35 years old in good health.

This rearrangement joins TRBV5-4 to TRBJ2-3; D remains ambiguous. V was trimmed by 4 bases and J by 1 base, leaving 7 bases between them. Germline CDR1 SGHNT, CDR2 YYREEE (reference sequence). CDR3 length: 13 residues. The CDR3: CASSGVGTDTQYF. The CDR3 DNA sequence: TGTGCCAGCAGCGGCGTGGGCACAGATACGCAGTATTTT.

The gene calls are TRBV6-1 and TRBJ2-3; 8 bases fit TRBD1. The J segment lost 3 bases and the V segment lost 4 bases, leaving 3 bases of the junction unmatched. CDR1 and CDR2 (germline): MNHNS, SASEGT. This CDR3 is 14 amino acids long. The DNA of the CDR3 is TGTGCCAGCAGTGCGAGGACAGGGACAGATACGCAGTATTTT. Translated: CASSARTGTDTQYF.

The chain joins TRBV4-1 to TRBJ1-5; D gene ambiguous. The germline V and J ends were trimmed by 0 bases and 5 bases, with 8 bases remaining between them. CDR1 is MGHRA, CDR2 YSYEKL, per germline. There are 14 residues in the CDR3. The CDR3 is CASSQEGPYQPQHF. Here the CDR3 DNA reads TGCGCCAGCAGCCAAGAAGGACCTTATCAGCCCCAGCATTTT.

J is TRBJ2-1 and V is TRBV10-2; no reliable D call. With 5 bases removed from V and 10 bases from J, the gap between germline ends came to 6 bases. Germline V lookup: CDR1 WSHSY, CDR2 SAAADI. The CDR3 has 10 residues. CDR3 in amino acids: CASSRVEQFF. Here the CDR3 DNA reads TGCGCCAGCAGTCGGGTAGAGCAGTTCTTC.

V is TRBV10-1 and J is TRBJ2-3, with D possibly TRBD2 on 5 matching bases. Trimming pared 6 bases from V and 2 bases from J, leaving 9 bases between. Germline loops: CDR1 WNHNN, CDR2 SYGVQD (reference sequence). The CDR3 contains 13 residues. DNA for the CDR3: TGCGCCAGCAGCCCGGACTTCACAGATACGCAGTATTTT. It encodes CASSPDFTDTQYF.

In this sample, this clone turned up once. The chain recombines TRBV2 with TRBJ2-2; 8 positions match TRBD2. Per germline, CDR1 SNHLY and CDR2 FYNNEI. The CDR3 has 16 amino acids. With V trimmed by 3 bases and J by 2 bases, 5 bases remained unmatched. CDR3 region: CASSDLSGVNTGELFF. As DNA, the CDR3 is TGTGCCAGCAGTGATCTTAGCGGGGTAAACACCGGGGAGCTGTTTTTT.